The present T cell receptor (beta chain) was sequenced within a study of blood T cell repertoires in COVID-19. Whole-study context: The origin of the acute and convalescent COVID-19 samples was the United States, Italy and Spain. PBMCs, B-cell-depleted T cells, or T cells provided the cDNA or gDNA that made up the material.

CDR3 length: 15 amino acids. Germline assignment: CDR1 MNHNY and CDR2 SVGAGI (reference sequence). With V trimmed by 0 bases and J by 5 bases, 6 bases remained unmatched. As originally analysed: Estimation of nucleated cell counts was performed using reference gene primer amplification. Assay: immunoSEQ multiplex PCR; the TCRdb copy retains only in-frame clones and omits some. V, J and clone size derive from that table, while D and trimming were established from the DNA sequence. The sample lists approximately 170,000 clones, less than 85% occurring once. This clone was seen a single time. The V gene is TRBV6-6, the J gene TRBJ1-2; TRBD1 matches at 7 bases. Sequencing was carried out using peripheral blood. This TCR came from a woman between 45 and 65 years old with acute or convalescent COVID-19. The CDR3 here is CASSYSRDSNYGYTF. The CDR3 DNA reads TGTGCCAGCAGTTACTCCCGGGACAGCAATTATGGCTACACCTTC.